Below, 30 T cell receptor beta chains from the same sample are listed, as sequenced in a study. MiXCR, run by TCRdb on the RT-PCR reads, gives a single entry per CDR3 protein. The sample has about 700,000 distinct CDR3 sequences, 14% seen once; the top ten hold around 3.3%. Material: memory CD4+ T cells from blood. The origin of the receptors is a female donor in good health, serving as a healthy control.

At least ten counts were recorded for this clonotype. The rearrangement links TRBV29-1 to TRBJ2-1, with D uncertain. CDR1 is SQVTM, CDR2 ANQGSEA, per germline. The CDR3 runs to 13 residues. Deletions cut 7 bases from V and 4 bases from J, with 14 bases between. Here the CDR3 reads CSAGSGPYNEQFF. CDR3 coding DNA: TGCAGCGCGGGTTCGGGTCCTTACAATGAGCAGTTCTTC.

This clonotype was seen more than once but under ten times. V gene TRBV20-1 combines with J gene TRBJ2-2; 8 bases are a match to TRBD2. From germline, CDR1 is DFQATT and CDR2 SNEGSKA (reference sequence). This CDR3 is 13 amino acids long. In DNA, the CDR3 is TGCACCCGAGGGGGACTAGACACCGGGGAGCTGTTTTTT. Protein product: CTRGGLDTGELFF.

This clonotype turned up a few times. The J gene is TRBJ2-2, the V gene TRBV24-1; 10 bases align to TRBD1. Germline assignment: CDR1 KGHDR and CDR2 SFDVKD. This CDR3 region has 16 residues. Unmatched junction bases numbered 4, after V lost 3 bases and J lost 4 bases. The CDR3 coding sequence is TGTGCCACCAGTGATCGACAGGGGGCCTCCACCGGGGAGCTGTTTTTT. Residues: CATSDRQGASTGELFF.

This clonotype has at least ten counts. The CDR3 bases are TGCAGTGCCCAAAGGGGGGAGACCCAGTACTTC. Translated, it gives CSAQRGETQYF. The chain employs TRBV20-1 and TRBJ2-5; weak D call: TRBD1 (6 bases). Looked up from germline, CDR1 is DFQATT and CDR2 is SNEGSKA (reference sequence). The CDR3 sequence is 11 residues long. Between the trimmed V and J ends, which lost 6 bases and 5 bases, there was a span of 10 bases.

This clonotype was counted only a few times. V usage is TRBV20-1 and J usage is TRBJ2-1; TRBD2 agrees at 7 bases. This CDR3 has 13 residues. Per the germline V gene, CDR1 is DFQATT and CDR2 is SNEGSKA (reference sequence). V trimming: 0 bases; J trimming: 15 bases; junction bases outside the gene matches: 11. The CDR3 nucleotides read TGCAGTGCTAGAGATACGGGGAGGGGCGCAGGGTTCTTC. Translated, it gives CSARDTGRGAGFF.

This chain links TRBV9 with TRBJ2-1; a weak D match, TRBD2 (5 bases). The CDR3 contains 14 residues. Trimming took 0 bases from V and 8 from J, leaving 12 bases between them. CDR1 is SGDLS and CDR2 is YYNGEE in the germline V gene. CDR3 sequence: CASSVGTRAYEQFF. CDR3 bases: TGTGCCAGCAGCGTAGGAACGAGGGCGTATGAGCAGTTCTTC. Drawing the rest from reference TRBV9 and TRBJ2-1, the complete variable domain is DSGVTQTPKHLITATGQRVTLRCSPRSGDLSVYWYQQSLDQGLQFLIQYYNGEERAKGNILERFSAQQFPDLHSELNLSSLELGDSALYFCASSVGTRAYEQFFGPGTRLTVL.

This clonotype was seen repeatedly, ten times or more. The chain combines TRBV7-2 with TRBJ2-3; perhaps TRBD1 as D (6 bases). CDR1 SGHTA and CDR2 FQGNSA come from the germline V gene. CDR3 length: 14 residues. Trimming left V 0 bases short and J 6 bases short, with 10 bases between. The CDR3 loop reads CASSLAGAGDTQYF. The CDR3 region has the DNA TGTGCCAGCAGCTTAGCGGGGGCCGGGGATACGCAGTATTTT.

The rearrangement links TRBV7-2 to TRBJ2-7; 9 bases map to TRBD2. The trim removed 5 bases at V and 4 bases at J, leaving 6 bases unmatched. The CDR3 is 14 residues long. The germline V gene encodes CDR1 SGHTA and CDR2 FQGNSA. This CDR3 is CASSLASGMYEQYF. The CDR3 nucleotides are TGTGCCAGCAGCCTGGCTAGCGGGATGTACGAGCAGTACTTC.

CDR3 sequence (DNA): TGTGCCAGCAGCTTAGGGATTTTAGGACAGAGCTATGGCTACACCTTC. Amino acids: CASSLGILGQSYGYTF. This chain uses TRBV7-2 with TRBJ1-2; tentatively, D is TRBD1 (6 bases). V was clipped by 1 base and J by 4 bases, with 16 bases between them. The CDR3 covers 16 residues. From germline, CDR1 is SGHTA and CDR2 FQGNSA. Full variable domain (rest looked up from reference TRBV7-2 and TRBJ1-2): GAGVSQSPSNKVTEKGKDVELRCDPISGHTALYWYRQSLGQGLEFLIYFQGNSAPDKSGLPSDRFSAERTGGSVSTLTIQRTQQEDSAVYLCASSLGILGQSYGYTFGSGTRLTVV.

The rearrangement links TRBV20-1 to TRBJ2-7; 14 nucleotides match TRBD2. J gave up 6 bases and V 5 bases, and 6 bases lay outside the gene matches. The CDR3 runs 14 residues. Germline assignment: CDR1 DFQATT and CDR2 SNEGSKA (reference sequence). The CDR3 protein is CSASGTSGSREQYF. The DNA for the CDR3 is TGCAGTGCTTCCGGGACTAGCGGGAGTCGCGAGCAGTACTTC.

In this sample, this clonotype turned up many times. The chain joins TRBV4-2 to TRBJ1-6; the D gene is possibly TRBD1 (6 bases). Deletions cut 3 bases from V and 3 bases from J, with 18 bases between. The CDR3 has 18 residues. Looked up from germline, CDR1 is LGHNA and CDR2 is YNFKEQ. CDR3 sequence (DNA): TGTGCCAGCAGCCACCCCAGTGGTAGACAGGACTATAATTCACCCCTCCACTTT. It specifies CASSHPSGRQDYNSPLHF.

The rearrangement uses TRBV6-1 and TRBJ2-1, with D perhaps being TRBD1 or TRBD2 (5 bases each). The germline gives CDR1 MNHNS, CDR2 SASEGT. The CDR3 covers 15 residues. The V end was cut by 2 bases, the J end by 2 bases, with 10 bases between. Here the CDR3 reads CASSESRDAYNEQFF. As DNA, the CDR3 is TGTGCCAGCAGTGAAAGCCGGGACGCCTACAATGAGCAGTTCTTC.

There are a few counts of this clonotype. The chain links TRBV28 to TRBJ2-2; 8 bases match TRBD1. CDR1 and CDR2 (germline): MDHEN, SYDVKM. The length of the CDR3 is 15 residues. The ends lost 6 bases at V and 6 bases at J; junction bases unmatched: 9. The CDR3 spells CASSGTGQGAGELFF. CDR3 in DNA: TGTGCCAGCAGCGGAACCGGACAGGGCGCCGGGGAGCTGTTTTTT.

Of note for this clonotype: A much larger clone lies one base from this, so it may be a read error. The genes are TRBV10-3 and TRBJ2-5; TRBD2 is a possible D gene (5 bases). V was cut by 3 bases and J by 5 bases, with 13 bases left in between. Germline CDR1 reads ENHRY; CDR2 reads SYGVKD. This CDR3 spans 14 amino acids. The CDR3 nucleotides read TGTGCCATCAGTGACCAACCGGGGTTGGAGACCCAGTACTTC. Protein: CAISDQPGLETQYF.

This clonotype has ten or more counts. The chain links TRBV4-2 to TRBJ2-2; D unclear. V lost 0 bases, J lost 4 bases, and 9 bases lay in between. Germline CDR1 and CDR2: LGHNA and YNFKEQ. The length of the CDR3 is 15 residues. CDR3 DNA sequence: TGTGCCAGCAGCCAAGAGGGCGGCGGCACCGGGGAGCTGTTTTTT. Amino acid sequence: CASSQEGGGTGELFF.

The gene calls are TRBV30 and TRBJ1-1; D not resolved. The CDR3 consists of 11 residues. V lost 3 bases and J lost 8, with 10 bases in between. Germline values: CDR1 GTSNPN, CDR2 SVGIG (reference sequence). The CDR3 DNA follows: TGTGCCTGGAGACGTCAGGTGGAAGCTTTCTTT. This sequence encodes CAWRRQVEAFF.

This clonotype was found a few times. J is TRBJ2-7 and V is TRBV10-1; TRBD2 agrees at 7 bases. Germline-derived CDR1 and CDR2 are WNHNN and SYGVQD (reference sequence). The CDR3 runs to 15 residues. J was trimmed by 1 base and V by 3 bases; bases with no gene match: 6. This chain's CDR3 is CASSDPPSGSYEQYF. CDR3 nucleotide sequence: TGCGCCAGCAGTGACCCTCCTAGCGGATCCTACGAGCAGTACTTC.

The rearrangement joins TRBV24-1 to TRBJ2-3, with TRBD1 as a possible D gene (6 bases). The CDR3 extends over 15 amino acids. Germline CDR1 reads KGHDR; CDR2 reads SFDVKD. The V gene lost 2 bases and the J gene lost 2 bases, with 10 bases spanning the gap. The CDR3: CATSDYGQTTDTQYF. As DNA, the CDR3 is TGTGCCACCAGTGATTACGGACAGACCACAGATACGCAGTATTTT.

V usage is TRBV6-1 and J usage is TRBJ2-7, with 10 positions matching TRBD2. V lost 4 bases and J lost 2; bases outside the gene matches: 8. The germline CDR1 and CDR2 sequences are MNHNS and SASEGT. There are 16 residues in the CDR3. The CDR3 sequence: CASSARTSGVPYEQYF. CDR3 sequence (DNA): TGTGCCAGCAGTGCTCGTACTAGCGGGGTCCCCTACGAGCAGTACTTC.

This clonotype was detected ten times or more. The rearrangement links TRBV10-3 to TRBJ1-5; D is ambiguous. The germline CDR1 and CDR2 sequences are ENHRY and SYGVKD. The length of the CDR3 is 12 residues. The V gene lost 10 bases and the J gene lost 5 bases, with 12 bases spanning the gap. CDR3 region: CATQRGDQPQHF. The CDR3 bases are TGTGCCACCCAAAGAGGAGATCAGCCCCAGCATTTT.

This clonotype has just a few counts. The chain employs TRBV7-9 and TRBJ1-5; D ambiguous. V gave up 5 bases and J gave up 0 bases, with 8 bases separating them. The CDR3 spans 14 residues. Germline assignment: CDR1 SEHNR and CDR2 FQNEAQ (reference sequence). CDR3 coding DNA: TGTGCCAGCAGCGATCAGGATAGCAATCAGCCCCAGCATTTT. It specifies CASSDQDSNQPQHF.

The chain carries TRBV7-2 and TRBJ2-7, with 12 bases matching TRBD2. Germline assignment: CDR1 SGHTA and CDR2 FQGNSA. The CDR3 is made up of 15 amino acids. The V gene end was trimmed by 5 bases and the J gene end by 4 bases; junction bases not matched to a gene: 6. The CDR3 is CASSLRLAGEYEQYF. The DNA for the CDR3 is TGTGCCAGCAGCCTGCGACTAGCGGGGGAATACGAGCAGTACTTC.

The table lists this clonotype with a few counts. This chain links TRBV12-3 or TRBV12-4 with TRBJ2-7, with 10 bases lining up with TRBD1. This CDR3 is built from 14 residues. After removal of 6 bases from V and 5 bases from J, the junction contained 7 bases not matched to a gene. CDR3: CASSRGQGENEQYF. CDR3 DNA: TGTGCCAGCAGCCGCGGACAGGGGGAGAACGAGCAGTACTTC.

This rearrangement joins TRBV12-3 or TRBV12-4 to TRBJ1-1; D ambiguous. Trimming removed 7 bases at V and 1 base at J, with 16 bases between. CDR3 length: 15 residues. CDR3 in DNA: TGTGCCAGCACCCCTCTGATAGTCTCGAACACTGAAGCTTTCTTT. It codes for CASTPLIVSNTEAFF.

The gene calls are TRBV20-1 and TRBJ1-4; 12 nucleotides agree with TRBD1. The CDR3 is made up of 20 amino acids. V lost 2 bases, J lost 3 bases, and 16 bases stayed unmatched. The germline V gene encodes CDR1 DFQATT and CDR2 SNEGSKA (reference sequence). The CDR3 bases are TGCAGTGCTAGAAACCCTCGGGACAGGGGGCGAAAAAACTCTAATGAAAAACTGTTTTTT. Encoded protein: CSARNPRDRGRKNSNEKLFF.

This clonotype has a handful of counts. The V gene is TRBV6-2 or TRBV6-3, the J gene TRBJ2-1, with a tentative D call TRBD1 (5 bases). V lost 5 bases, J lost 5 bases, and 25 bases lay in between. There are 18 residues in the CDR3. Germline V gives CDR1 MNHEY, CDR2 SVGEGT. The CDR3 reads CASSRLLQYRMPNNEQFF. The CDR3 DNA follows: TGTGCCAGCAGTCGGTTACTCCAATACAGGATGCCTAACAATGAGCAGTTCTTC.

This clonotype was counted only a few times. The CDR3 DNA sequence: TGTGCCACCAGTGATCCTTACAGGGCTGGCTACACCTTC. Its translation is CATSDPYRAGYTF. The rearrangement links TRBV24-1 to TRBJ1-2, with D perhaps TRBD1 (6 bases). The CDR3 is 13 residues long. Trimming removed 3 bases from V and 7 bases from J, with 11 bases in between. In germline, CDR1 is KGHDR, CDR2 SFDVKD.

V is TRBV3-1 and J is TRBJ1-2, with a tentative D call TRBD1 (5 bases). This CDR3 comprises 14 residues. V shed 4 bases and J shed 4 bases, with 13 bases lying between them. The germline V gene has CDR1 LGHDT and CDR2 YNNKEL (reference sequence). The CDR3 loop reads CASSLGGGRYGYTF. The CDR3 DNA reads TGTGCCAGCAGCCTCGGTGGGGGACGCTATGGCTACACCTTC.

This clonotype was picked up many times. V is TRBV7-2 and J is TRBJ2-2, with D tentatively TRBD2 (8 bases). The V gene's germline CDR1 is SGHTA and CDR2 FQGNSA. The CDR3 has 15 amino acids. Between the trimmed V and J ends, which lost 8 bases and 3 bases, there was a span of 16 bases. In nucleotides, the CDR3 is TGTGCCAGCCGTTCGGGAGGGGGCTACACCGGGGAGCTGTTTTTT. Protein: CASRSGGGYTGELFF.

The chain has TRBV12-3 or TRBV12-4 and TRBJ1-4; D unresolved. The V end was cut by 6 bases, the J end by 3 bases, with 17 bases between. This CDR3 is built from 16 residues. The CDR3 sequence: CASSQDFLGANEKLFF. The CDR3 bases are TGTGCCAGCAGCCAAGACTTCCTGGGAGCTAATGAAAAACTGTTTTTT.